Sequencing of this T cell receptor beta chain was carried out in a study of shared clonotypes between healthy human individuals. General study points: Exclusively blood specimens were collected; tissue repertoires likely differ. Rarefaction exposed incomplete sorted-subset sequencing despite large depth.

In germline, CDR1 is SNHLY, CDR2 FYNNEI. The germline V and J ends were trimmed by 2 bases and 0 bases, with 8 bases remaining between them. The CDR3 totals 14 residues. A deep-level run was used for the assay. This table comes from immunoSEQ multiplex PCR, and its TCRdb copy is limited to in-frame clones, with some not included. This table has a few million clones, 93% appearing once. With regard to this clone: Its specificity is unknown.

This receptor was taken from a man younger than 30 in good health. Some clones in this sample may be carry-over from other donors' samples. The chain uses TRBV2 and TRBJ2-7; D ambiguous. Sequenced input: naive CD4+ T cells from PBMCs. Subset defined: CD45RA+ positively selected. CDR3 region: CASSERSSSYEQYF. Here the CDR3 DNA reads TGTGCCAGCAGTGAACGCAGTTCCTCCTACGAGCAGTACTTC.